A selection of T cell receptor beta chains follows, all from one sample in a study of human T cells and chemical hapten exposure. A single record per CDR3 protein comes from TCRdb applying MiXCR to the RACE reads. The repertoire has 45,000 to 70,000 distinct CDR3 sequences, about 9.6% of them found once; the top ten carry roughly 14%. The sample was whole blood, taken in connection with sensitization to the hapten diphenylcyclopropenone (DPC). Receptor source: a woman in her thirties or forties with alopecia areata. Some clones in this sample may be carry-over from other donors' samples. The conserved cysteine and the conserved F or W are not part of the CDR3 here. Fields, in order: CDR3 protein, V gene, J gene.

ASELRERKYEQF	TRBV3-1	TRBJ2-1
ASSFRVSASGTDTQY	TRBV12-3/TRBV12-4	TRBJ2-3
SAQGDKNIQY	TRBV29-1	TRBJ2-4
ASSMTSGALREQF	TRBV9	TRBJ2-1
AWSARPRRYYNEQF	TRBV30	TRBJ2-1
ASSSLSGTSTDTQY	TRBV5-1	TRBJ2-3
ASSPRTSWTDTQY	TRBV7-9	TRBJ2-3
AWTHRGISGANVLT	TRBV30	TRBJ2-6
ASSPGGGSDTQY	TRBV5-1	TRBJ2-3
SIDRGNQPQH	TRBV20-1	TRBJ1-5
ASRDRNSPLH	TRBV27	TRBJ1-6
ASRDREPNYEQY	TRBV2	TRBJ2-7
ASSQDLAGGTEQY	TRBV3-1	TRBJ2-7
SATRTGTKKDSYEQY	TRBV20-1	TRBJ2-7
AISDPGTYNEQF	TRBV10-3	TRBJ2-1
ASKADGNTEAF	TRBV7-9	TRBJ1-1
ASSRGQGRNNSPLH	TRBV7-2	TRBJ1-6
ASSLLPGKGLSPLH	TRBV7-3	TRBJ1-6
ASSWDFGAGNEQF	TRBV12-3/TRBV12-4	TRBJ2-1
ASSPNGDGNSPLH	TRBV6-4	TRBJ1-6
ASSPRNYGYT	TRBV7-2	TRBJ1-2
ASSLTTSGSHNEQF	TRBV28	TRBJ2-1
ASSPKAGGQGSGELF	TRBV7-8	TRBJ2-2
ASSMAGGSGNTIY	TRBV7-7	TRBJ1-3
SAELAQETQY	TRBV20-1	TRBJ2-5
ASSRWGGKTSTDTQY	TRBV6-5	TRBJ2-3
ASSPAAVAGGAYEQF	TRBV18	TRBJ2-1
ASSQDYSGGVDEQF	TRBV4-3	TRBJ2-1
SAIRYEQY	TRBV20-1	TRBJ2-7
ASSVSTGDGEKLF	TRBV9	TRBJ1-4
ASSSRGTGGSYGYT	TRBV5-4	TRBJ1-2
ASTQGADTQY	TRBV12-3/TRBV12-4	TRBJ2-3
ASSQGRDTTNEKLF	TRBV4-2	TRBJ1-4
ASSLGLAGEWRVGTQY	TRBV9	TRBJ2-3
ASSLAPDTPPQY	TRBV4-1	TRBJ2-3
ASSLVGGFGTEAF	TRBV5-1	TRBJ1-1
ASSFPGTVSSNQPQH	TRBV12-3/TRBV12-4	TRBJ1-5
ASSWVENTEAF	TRBV12-3/TRBV12-4	TRBJ1-1
ASSLKRGSNQPQH	TRBV5-6	TRBJ1-5
ASSLDLNTEAF	TRBV7-7	TRBJ1-1
ASSRKGPDTQY	TRBV12-3/TRBV12-4	TRBJ2-3
ASSPGQGWVTEAF	TRBV5-1	TRBJ1-1
ASSSPQGVNTEAF	TRBV7-2	TRBJ1-1
ASSQVYRQGFTLGTNEKLF	TRBV4-3	TRBJ1-4
ASSSASGGEF	TRBV7-6	TRBJ2-1
SARDLQGANQPQH	TRBV20-1	TRBJ1-5
SASGNREVRLIGETQY	TRBV20-1	TRBJ2-5
ASSPGTGLGPEAF	TRBV6-5	TRBJ1-1
ASSLGSGAPYNEQF	TRBV5-1	TRBJ2-1
ASSLPQESVQNIQY	TRBV7-9	TRBJ2-4
SAPWGIDTDTQY	TRBV29-1	TRBJ2-3